A selection of T cell receptor beta chains follows, all from one sample in a study of tumor and adjacent non-tumor tissue in lung cancer. TCRdb re-analysed the multiplex PCR reads in MiXCR, keeping a single row per CDR3 protein. The sample holds under 95,000 distinct CDR3 sequences, about 67% seen once. Sequenced: lung tumor tissue. Source of these receptors: a man between 60 and 75 years old with non-small cell lung cancer. CDR3s include the opening cysteine and the closing phenylalanine or tryptophan. Each record gives: CDR3 DNA, CDR3 protein, D gene, J gene, clone size, V gene. A D gene is named only where the DNA matches it firmly. Only part of the rows carry a size: once, few, many, or a class if the clone is expanded.

DNA: TGTGCCAACAGCCAAGATGCGGTCCCCACAACGAACATTCAGTACTTC; CDR3: CANSQDAVPTTNIQYF; D: NA; J: TRBJ2-4; size: NA; V: TRBV4-2
DNA: TGTGCCAGCAGCCAAGCGCAGGCTAGCGGATCGTTAGCCAAAAACATTCAGTACTTC; CDR3: CASSQAQASGSLAKNIQYF; D: TRBD2; J: TRBJ2-4; size: large; V: TRBV4-2
DNA: TGCAGCGTTGAAGTTTCCCCTCAGGACGGGGAGTTGTTTTTT; CDR3: CSVEVSPQDGELFF; D: NA; J: TRBJ2-2; size: NA; V: TRBV29-1
DNA: TGTGCCAGCGGCTCCCGTCCTGAGAGCTCCTACAATGAGCAGTTCTTC; CDR3: CASGSRPESSYNEQFF; D: NA; J: TRBJ2-1; size: once; V: TRBV7-9
DNA: TGCGCCAGCAGCCACGGACTGGTGAACACTGAAGCTTTATTT; CDR3: CASSHGLVNTEALF; D: NA; J: TRBJ1-1; size: NA; V: TRBV5-1
DNA: TGTGCCAGTAGTGTAGCGGGAGCCTCCTACATTGAGCAGTTCTTC; CDR3: CASSVAGASYIEQFF; D: TRBD2; J: TRBJ2-1; size: NA; V: TRBV6-1
DNA: TGTGCCAGCAGCTTAGGCGGGAGTGGGGTCTCCTACGAGCAGTACTTC; CDR3: CASSLGGSGVSYEQYF; D: NA; J: TRBJ2-7; size: NA; V: TRBV13
DNA: TGCGGCGTTGAGTTCCCTAGCGGCTCCTACACTGAGCATTTCTTC; CDR3: CGVEFPSGSYTEHFF; D: TRBD2; J: TRBJ2-1; size: NA; V: TRBV29-1
DNA: TGCAGCATTGCCTACATAGTGAACACTGAAGCTTTCTTT; CDR3: CSIAYIVNTEAFF; D: NA; J: TRBJ1-1; size: NA; V: TRBV29-1
DNA: TGTGCCAGCAGTTACTCGATAGTTGCAGATATGAACACTGAGGCTTTCTTT; CDR3: CASSYSIVADMNTEAFF; D: NA; J: TRBJ1-1; size: NA; V: TRBV6-6
DNA: TGTGCCAGCAGCCGTCCCGGGACTAGCGGGTACGAGCAGTACTTC; CDR3: CASSRPGTSGYEQYF; D: TRBD2; J: TRBJ2-7; size: many; V: TRBV13
DNA: TGTGCCAGCGTCTTGGACAGGGGAAATGGCTACACCTTC; CDR3: CASVLDRGNGYTF; D: TRBD1; J: TRBJ1-2; size: few; V: TRBV7-9
DNA: TGCAGTGCTGGGTTTTCAGGCGCTCAGACCCAGTACTTC; CDR3: CSAGFSGAQTQYF; D: NA; J: TRBJ2-5; size: NA; V: TRBV20-1
DNA: TGTTCCAGTGGGGACAGGGGGCGAAGTGAAGCTTTCTTT; CDR3: CSSGDRGRSEAFF; D: TRBD1; J: TRBJ1-1; size: NA; V: TRBV6-5
DNA: TGTGTCAGCCACCTGCCGCGCACAGATACGCAGTATTTT; CDR3: CVSHLPRTDTQYF; D: NA; J: TRBJ2-3; size: NA; V: TRBV6-6
DNA: TGTGCCAGCAGTTCCGGGGGCCACTATGGCTACACCTTC; CDR3: CASSSGGHYGYTF; D: NA; J: TRBJ1-2; size: medium-sized; V: TRBV6-5
DNA: TGTGCCAGTAAGACCGGGACTAACACCGGGGAGCTGTTTTTT; CDR3: CASKTGTNTGELFF; D: NA; J: TRBJ2-2; size: many; V: TRBV6-1
DNA: TGCGCCAGCAGCTTGGGGACAGCCACCTTCGGCACAGATACGCAGTATTTT; CDR3: CASSLGTATFGTDTQYF; D: NA; J: TRBJ2-3; size: many; V: TRBV5-1
DNA: TGCGCCAGCAACCAAGAGAGGGTTGGTGGCGATGAGCAGTTCTTC; CDR3: CASNQERVGGDEQFF; D: NA; J: TRBJ2-1; size: NA; V: TRBV4-3
DNA: TGTGCCAGCAGTTACTCGGGACAGGACGAGACCCAGTACTTC; CDR3: CASSYSGQDETQYF; D: TRBD1; J: TRBJ2-5; size: many; V: TRBV6-5
DNA: TGTGCCAGCAGCCGAACGGTCACCGGGGATCTGTTTTTT; CDR3: CASSRTVTGDLFF; D: NA; J: TRBJ2-2; size: NA; V: TRBV11-2
DNA: TGTCCCAGCAGTTACTCCGGATACACTGAAGCTTTCTTT; CDR3: CPSSYSGYTEAFF; D: NA; J: TRBJ1-1; size: NA; V: TRBV6-5
DNA: TGTGCCAGCAGCCAAGATTGGGGTGGGTGGGTGATGCCCCAGCATTTT; CDR3: CASSQDWGGWVMPQHF; D: NA; J: TRBJ1-5; size: NA; V: TRBV4-3
DNA: TGCGCCAGCAGCAGTTTAGGGGAGACCCAGTACTTC; CDR3: CASSSLGETQYF; D: NA; J: TRBJ2-5; size: many; V: TRBV10-2
DNA: TGTGCCAGAAATTACGCCTTGGGACTAGCGGGACGCGAGACCCAGTACTTC; CDR3: CARNYALGLAGRETQYF; D: TRBD2; J: TRBJ2-5; size: NA; V: TRBV6-7
DNA: TGTGCCAGCAGTCCAGGGGGAGGGCGGCTAGCGGAACTCCAAGAGACCCAGTACTTC; CDR3: CASSPGGGRLAELQETQYF; D: NA; J: TRBJ2-5; size: many; V: TRBV6-6
DNA: TGCAGCGTGCGACAGAGATTAAATACTGAAGCTTTCTTT; CDR3: CSVRQRLNTEAFF; D: NA; J: TRBJ1-1; size: once; V: TRBV29-1
DNA: TGTGCCAGCAGCCACGGGACCAGCGGGAACCATAAGCAGTTCTTC; CDR3: CASSHGTSGNHKQFF; D: TRBD2; J: TRBJ2-1; size: NA; V: TRBV11-3
DNA: TGCAGTGCGGCCCCGCTTGGTCGGGTCTGCAATGAGCAGTTCTTC; CDR3: CSAAPLGRVCNEQFF; D: NA; J: TRBJ2-1; size: NA; V: TRBV20-1
DNA: TGCGCCAGCAGCCAAGATTATCAGCGGGAGAGAGGCTACGAGCAGTACTTC; CDR3: CASSQDYQRERGYEQYF; D: TRBD2; J: TRBJ2-7; size: many; V: TRBV4-3
DNA: TGTGACAGCAGCCGAGAGAGCCCCACTAGCGGGAGGGCCAATGAGCAGTTCTTC; CDR3: CDSSRESPTSGRANEQFF; D: TRBD2; J: TRBJ2-1; size: once; V: TRBV4-2
DNA: TGTGCCAGCAGCCCCGGGTCATGGAGCACCGGTGAGCTGTTTTTT; CDR3: CASSPGSWSTGELFF; D: NA; J: TRBJ2-2; size: NA; V: TRBV11-3
DNA: TGTGCCAGCAGTAGACTAGCGGGGGACACAGATACGCAGTATTTT; CDR3: CASSRLAGDTDTQYF; D: TRBD2; J: TRBJ2-3; size: many; V: TRBV6-5
DNA: TGTGCCTTCAGCGGACAGGGTAATCAGCCCCACCATTTT; CDR3: CAFSGQGNQPHHF; D: TRBD1; J: TRBJ1-5; size: NA; V: TRBV10-3
DNA: TGTGGCAGCAGTCCGGAATCTACAGGGAAGGGTGAAAAACTGTTTTTT; CDR3: CGSSPESTGKGEKLFF; D: NA; J: TRBJ1-4; size: many; V: TRBV6-5
DNA: TGCAGCGTTGGCGCTGGGACTAACGTTGAGCAGTACTTC; CDR3: CSVGAGTNVEQYF; D: TRBD2; J: TRBJ2-7; size: NA; V: TRBV29-1
DNA: TGTGCCAGCAGCTTATACGCTAGCGGGAGCTCTAGCTCCTACAATGAGCAGTTCTTC; CDR3: CASSLYASGSSSSYNEQFF; D: TRBD2; J: TRBJ2-1; size: many; V: TRBV13
DNA: TGTGCCAGCAGTCTAGACGTGGGGGGCGCCTGTGGCTACACCTTC; CDR3: CASSLDVGGACGYTF; D: NA; J: TRBJ1-2; size: once; V: TRBV12-3/TRBV12-4
DNA: TGTGCCAACAGTTACGGGAGGGGGACCCAACTTCAAGAGACCCAGCACTTC; CDR3: CANSYGRGTQLQETQHF; D: TRBD2; J: TRBJ2-5; size: once; V: TRBV6-5
DNA: TGTGCCAGCAGCTTAGACAGATCGTATGGCTACACCTTC; CDR3: CASSLDRSYGYTF; D: NA; J: TRBJ1-2; size: NA; V: TRBV13
DNA: TGTGCCAGCATCTTAGACAGATACACAAACTATGGTTACACCTTC; CDR3: CASILDRYTNYGYTF; D: NA; J: TRBJ1-2; size: NA; V: TRBV7-3
DNA: TGTGCCAACAGCTCGGGACTAGTGGGAGCGACGAACACCGGGGAACTGTTTTTT; CDR3: CANSSGLVGATNTGELFF; D: TRBD2; J: TRBJ2-2; size: NA; V: TRBV11-2
DNA: TGTGCCAGCAGCTTAGATTTGGGACTAGCGGCTGAGCTGTCTTTT; CDR3: CASSLDLGLAAELSF; D: TRBD2; J: TRBJ2-2; size: NA; V: TRBV11-3
DNA: TGTGCCAGCAGTTTTGTCGGCAGGGAGAAGACTGAAGCTTTCTTT; CDR3: CASSFVGREKTEAFF; D: NA; J: TRBJ1-1; size: NA; V: TRBV28
DNA: TGTGCCAACAGCTTTCTCGGCGGCGCCTACGAGCATTACTTC; CDR3: CANSFLGGAYEHYF; D: NA; J: TRBJ2-7; size: NA; V: TRBV11-1
DNA: TGTGCCAGCAGTCGACTTCAGACAGTATCTGGCAGGTTCTTC; CDR3: CASSRLQTVSGRFF; D: NA; J: TRBJ2-1; size: NA; V: TRBV6-2/TRBV6-3
DNA: TGTGCCAGCAGATTAGGAAGGTCGCTCCAAGAGACCCAGTACTTC; CDR3: CASRLGRSLQETQYF; D: NA; J: TRBJ2-5; size: NA; V: TRBV11-2
DNA: TGTGCCAGCAGCTTTAGCAAGGGAAACTATGGCTACACCTTC; CDR3: CASSFSKGNYGYTF; D: NA; J: TRBJ1-2; size: medium-sized; V: TRBV11-1
DNA: TGTGCCAGCAGTTCCCCCCCAGGGACCCAGTACTTC; CDR3: CASSSPPGTQYF; D: NA; J: TRBJ2-5; size: many; V: TRBV12-3/TRBV12-4